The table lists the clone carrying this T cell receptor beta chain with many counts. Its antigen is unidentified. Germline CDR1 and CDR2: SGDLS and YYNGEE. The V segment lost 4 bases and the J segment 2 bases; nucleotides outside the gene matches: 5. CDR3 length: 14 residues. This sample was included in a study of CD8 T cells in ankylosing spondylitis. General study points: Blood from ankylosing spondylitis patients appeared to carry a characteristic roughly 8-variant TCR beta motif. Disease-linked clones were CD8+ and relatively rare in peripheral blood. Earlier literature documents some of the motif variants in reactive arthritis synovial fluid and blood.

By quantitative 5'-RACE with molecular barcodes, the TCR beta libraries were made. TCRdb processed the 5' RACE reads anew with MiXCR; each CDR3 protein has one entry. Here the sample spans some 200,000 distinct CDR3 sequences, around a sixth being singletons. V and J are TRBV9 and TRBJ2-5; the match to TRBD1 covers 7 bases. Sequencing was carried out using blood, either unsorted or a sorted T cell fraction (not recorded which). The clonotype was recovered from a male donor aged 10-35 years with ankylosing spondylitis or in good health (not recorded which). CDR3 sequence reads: CASSFRTGQETQYF. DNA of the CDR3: TGTGCCAGCAGCTTTCGGACAGGACAAGAGACCCAGTACTTC.